The clone carrying this T cell receptor beta chain has more than one count but fewer than ten. Its antigen is not identified. V was shortened by 5 bases and J by 0 bases, with 12 bases between the two germline ends. Germline CDR1 and CDR2: SGHRS and YFSETQ. This CDR3 contains 15 residues. This sample was taken from a study of T-cell reconstitution after alpha-beta-depleted transplantation in children. Researchers prepared the TCRbeta library using unique molecular identifiers, the study reports. Each CDR3 protein is one row after TCRdb ran MiXCR on the PCR reads. The sample lists fewer than 400,000 distinct CDR3 sequences, around 25% seen once, with roughly 9.8% in the top ten. Study-wide results and caveats: After transplant, at about two months, alpha-beta T cells were reportedly derived from several hundred expanded graft clones. At one year after transplant, newly produced T cells mostly accounted for T-cell counts and diversity. After transplant, high TCRbeta diversity at day 60 in some patients arose from surviving recipient T cells and thymic progenitors.

The sample in question was PBMCs, mostly from graft donor cells, obtained 180 days after TCRalphabeta/CD19-depleted stem cell transplant. The V and J genes are TRBV5-1 and TRBJ1-5; D ambiguous. This receptor was taken from a male patient under 18 who had a stem cell transplant for acute lymphoblastic leukemia, so the T cells may come from the graft donor. CDR3 region: CASSFDYNSNQPQHF. Written as DNA, the CDR3 is TGCGCCAGCAGTTTTGACTACAATAGCAATCAGCCCCAGCATTTT.